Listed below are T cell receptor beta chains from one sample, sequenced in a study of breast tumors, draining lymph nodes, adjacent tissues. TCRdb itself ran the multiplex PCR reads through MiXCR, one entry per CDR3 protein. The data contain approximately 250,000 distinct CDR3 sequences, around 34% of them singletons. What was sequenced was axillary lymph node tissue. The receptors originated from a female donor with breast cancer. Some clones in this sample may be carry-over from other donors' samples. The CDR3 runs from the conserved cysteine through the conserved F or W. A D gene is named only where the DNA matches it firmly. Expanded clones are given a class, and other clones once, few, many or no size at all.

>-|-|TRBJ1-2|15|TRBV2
CASSGTRTAIYGYTF
TGTGCCAGTAGTGGGACACGCACAGCCATCTATGGCTACACCTTC
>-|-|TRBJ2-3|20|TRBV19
CASGVPGLVGTGASTDTQYF
TGTGCCAGCGGTGTTCCGGGACTAGTCGGGACAGGAGCTAGCACAGATACGCAGTATTTT
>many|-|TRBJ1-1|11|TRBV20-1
CSATRDGEAFF
TGCAGTGCCACCCGGGACGGTGAAGCTTTCTTT
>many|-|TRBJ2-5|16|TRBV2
CASSGLGDSNQETQYF
TGTGCCAGCAGTGGCCTTGGGGACTCGAACCAAGAGACCCAGTACTTC
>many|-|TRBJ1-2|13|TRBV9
CASSEQGTDGYTF
TGTGCCAGCAGCGAACAAGGAACCGATGGCTACACCTTC
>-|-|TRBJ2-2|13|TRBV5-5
CASSLGVARELFF
TGTGCCAGCAGCCTGGGGGTAGCCAGGGAGCTGTTTTTT
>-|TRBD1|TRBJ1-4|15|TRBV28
CASSSPGQGLGGLFF
TGTGCCAGCAGTTCCCCGGGACAGGGGCTTGGGGGACTGTTTTTT
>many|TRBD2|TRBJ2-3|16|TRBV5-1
CASSLIPSGRADTQYF
TGCGCCAGCAGCTTGATCCCTAGCGGGAGGGCAGATACGCAGTATTTT
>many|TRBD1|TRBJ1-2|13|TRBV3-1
CASSRDRARGYTF
TGTGCCAGCAGCCGGGACAGGGCACGGGGCTACACCTTC
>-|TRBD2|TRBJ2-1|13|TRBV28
CASRTGLGLEQHF
TGTGCCAGCAGGACCGGACTAGGACTCGAGCAGCACTTC
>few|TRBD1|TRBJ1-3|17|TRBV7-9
CASSRTGAWDSGNPIYF
TGTGCCAGCAGCCGGACAGGGGCTTGGGACTCTGGAAACCCCATATATTTT
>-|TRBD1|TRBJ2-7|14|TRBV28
CASTSDRGRREQYF
TGTGCCAGCACTTCGGACAGGGGGCGAAGGGAGCAGTACTTC
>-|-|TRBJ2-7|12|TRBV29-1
CSATMGSYEQYF
TGCAGCGCCACCATGGGGTCCTACGAGCAGTACTTC
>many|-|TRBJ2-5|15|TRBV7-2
CASSALGRIQETQYF
TGTGCCAGCAGCGCCCTGGGACGGATTCAAGAGACCCAGTACTTC
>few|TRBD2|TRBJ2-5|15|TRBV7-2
CASSLGSGRAETQYF
TGTGCCAGCAGCTTAGGTAGCGGGAGAGCAGAGACCCAGTACTTC
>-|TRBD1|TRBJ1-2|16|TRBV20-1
CSAPPGTGGNSYGYTF
TGCAGTGCCCCGCCGGGAACAGGGGGCAATTCCTATGGCTACACCTTC
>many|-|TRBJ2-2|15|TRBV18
CASSPRLGGTGELFF
TGTGCCAGCTCACCACGCTTAGGGGGCACCGGGGAGCTGTTTTTT
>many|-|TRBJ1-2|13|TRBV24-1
CATSDRTDRGYTF
TGTGCCACCAGTGATCGGACCGATAGGGGCTACACCTTC
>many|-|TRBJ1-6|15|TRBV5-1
CASSSRAGDGSPLHF
TGCGCCAGCAGCTCCCGGGCGGGGGACGGTTCACCCCTCCACTTT
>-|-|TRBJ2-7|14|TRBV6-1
CASSERVGTLEQYF
TGTGCCAGCAGTGAAAGAGTGGGGACACTCGAGCAGTACTTC
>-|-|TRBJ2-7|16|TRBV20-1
CSALVPTRGPSYEQYF
TGCAGTGCCCTAGTCCCTACCAGGGGACCCTCCTACGAGCAGTACTTC
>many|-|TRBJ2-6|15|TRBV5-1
CASSLGLSGANVLTF
TGCGCCAGCAGCCTGGGGCTCTCTGGGGCCAACGTCCTGACTTTC
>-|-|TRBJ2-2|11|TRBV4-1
CASSQTGELFF
TGCGCCAGCAGCCAAACCGGGGAGCTGTTTTTT
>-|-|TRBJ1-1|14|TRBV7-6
CASSLEPMNTEAFF
TGTGCCAGCAGCTTGGAGCCAATGAACACTGAAGCTTTCTTT
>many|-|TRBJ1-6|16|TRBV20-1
CSARDKTAGSNSPLHF
TGCAGTGCTAGAGATAAGACAGCGGGGAGTAATTCACCCCTCCACTTT
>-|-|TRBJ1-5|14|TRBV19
CASSTHRENQPQHF
TGTGCCAGTAGTACCCACAGGGAAAATCAGCCCCAGCATTTT
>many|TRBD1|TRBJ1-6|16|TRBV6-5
CASSTGDRGVGSPLHF
TGTGCCAGCAGTACCGGGGACAGGGGCGTCGGTTCACCCCTCCACTTT
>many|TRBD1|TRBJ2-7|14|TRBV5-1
CASSARTGDDEQYF
TGCGCCAGCAGCGCCAGGACAGGGGATGACGAGCAGTACTTC
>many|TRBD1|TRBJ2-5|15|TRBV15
CATSRERTGGETQYF
TGTGCCACCAGCAGAGAACGGACAGGGGGAGAGACCCAGTACTTC
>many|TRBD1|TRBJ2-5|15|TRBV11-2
CASSFLRQGTETQYF
TGTGCCAGCAGTTTTTTGCGACAGGGTACCGAGACCCAGTACTTC
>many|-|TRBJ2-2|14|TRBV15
CATRIRIATGELFF
TGTGCCACCAGAATCCGAATAGCCACCGGGGAGCTGTTTTTT
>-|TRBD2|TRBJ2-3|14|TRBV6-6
CASTPGGLTDTQYF
TGTGCTAGCACGCCGGGGGGGCTTACAGATACGCAGTATTTT
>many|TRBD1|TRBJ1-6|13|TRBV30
CAWMRGLNSPLHF
TGTGCCTGGATGAGGGGGCTGAATTCACCCCTCCACTTT
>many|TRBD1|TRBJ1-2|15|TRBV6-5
CASRPPGTGVRGYTF
TGTGCCAGCCGACCCCCAGGGACAGGGGTTCGAGGCTACACCTTC
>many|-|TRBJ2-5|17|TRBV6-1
CASSGSNRAGHQETQYF
TGTGCCAGCAGCGGATCGAATCGGGCAGGGCACCAAGAGACCCAGTACTTC
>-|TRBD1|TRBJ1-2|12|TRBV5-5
CASSAGQAGYTF
TGTGCCAGCAGCGCAGGACAGGCGGGCTACACCTTC
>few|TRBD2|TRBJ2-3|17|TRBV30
CAWSVPGLAGGTDTQYF
TGTGCCTGGAGTGTACCTGGACTAGCGGGAGGGACAGATACGCAGTATTTT
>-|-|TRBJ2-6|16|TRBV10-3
CAISTTGNAGANVLTF
TGTGCCATCAGTACAACGGGAAACGCTGGGGCCAACGTCCTGACTTTC
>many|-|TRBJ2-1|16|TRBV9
CASSLPGVAALREQFF
TGTGCCAGCAGCCTCCCGGGGGTAGCAGCACTAAGGGAGCAGTTCTTC
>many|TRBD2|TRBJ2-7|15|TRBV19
CASTYLAGGSYEQYF
TGTGCCAGCACTTACCTAGCGGGAGGGTCCTACGAGCAGTACTTC
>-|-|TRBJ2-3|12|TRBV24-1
CATRYPTDTQYF
TGTGCCACCCGATACCCCACAGATACGCAGTATTTT
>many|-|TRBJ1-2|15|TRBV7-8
CASSLAGAGDYGYPF
TGTGCCAGCAGCTTGGCAGGGGCCGGGGACTATGGCTACCCCTTC
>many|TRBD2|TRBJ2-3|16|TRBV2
CASKPRLAGGLDTQYF
TGTGCCAGCAAGCCCCGACTAGCGGGAGGGCTAGATACGCAGTATTTT
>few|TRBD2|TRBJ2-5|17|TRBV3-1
CASSQDQGLGILETQYF
TGTGCCAGCAGCCAAGATCAGGGACTAGGTATACTCGAGACCCAGTACTTC
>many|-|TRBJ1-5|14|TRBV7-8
CASSLAMGDQPQHF
TGTGCCAGCAGCTTAGCGATGGGGGATCAGCCCCAGCATTTT
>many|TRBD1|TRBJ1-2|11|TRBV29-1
CSERTGDGYTF
TGCAGCGAAAGGACAGGGGATGGCTACACCTTC
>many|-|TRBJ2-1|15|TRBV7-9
CASSLAGSSYNEQFF
TGTGCCAGCAGCTTAGCGGGGAGCTCCTACAATGAGCAGTTCTTC
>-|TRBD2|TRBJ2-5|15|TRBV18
CASSALAGVGETQYF
TGTGCCAGTTCAGCACTAGCGGGAGTAGGAGAGACCCAGTACTTC
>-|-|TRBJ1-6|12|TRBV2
CASRDQRSPLHF
TGTGCCAGCAGGGACCAACGGTCACCCCTCCACTTT
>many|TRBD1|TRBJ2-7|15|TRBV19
CASSSLGTGGYEQYF
TGTGCCAGTAGTTCCTTGGGAACAGGGGGCTACGAGCAGTACTTC
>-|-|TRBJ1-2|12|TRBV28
CASSLTGNGYTF
TGTGCCAGCAGTTTGACCGGGAATGGCTACACCTTC
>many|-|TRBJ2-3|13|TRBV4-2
CASSPQSEDTQYF
TGTGCCAGCAGCCCCCAGTCGGAAGATACGCAGTATTTT
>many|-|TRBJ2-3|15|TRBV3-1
CASSQDRHITDTQYF
TGTGCCAGCAGCCAAGACCGACACATCACAGATACGCAGTATTTT
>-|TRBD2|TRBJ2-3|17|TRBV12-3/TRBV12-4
CASSRTSGRGRTDTQYF
TGTGCCAGCAGCCGGACTAGCGGGAGGGGCCGCACAGATACGCAGTATTTT
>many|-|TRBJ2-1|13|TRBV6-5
CASSYGFGTSEFF
TGTGCCAGCAGTTATGGTTTTGGTACTAGTGAGTTCTTC
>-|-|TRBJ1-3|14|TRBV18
CASSPTVSGSTIYF
TGTGCCAGCTCACCGACAGTCTCTGGAAGCACCATATATTTT
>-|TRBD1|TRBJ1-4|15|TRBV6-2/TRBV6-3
CASSSETGHNEKLFF
TGTGCCAGCAGTTCGGAGACAGGGCACAATGAAAAACTGTTTTTT
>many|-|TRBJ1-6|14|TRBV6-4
CASSPGPTNSPLHF
TGTGCCAGCAGTCCGGGCCCTACGAATTCACCCCTCCACTTT